This TCR beta chain was retrieved from a study of preoperative IRX-2 immunotherapy in early breast cancer. Indicated treatment: preoperative locoregional IRX-2 cytokine immunotherapy. Preoperative locoregional IRX-2 cytokine immunotherapy was tested in the phase Ib source study. The V end lost 4 bases, the J end lost 2 bases, and 12 bases lay between the germline ends. The CDR3 is made up of 14 amino acids. Germline V CDR1 and CDR2: SGHDN, FVKESK. This clone was detected a few times. The method was immunoSEQ multiplex PCR; TCRdb's version includes in-frame clones alone and lacks a portion of them. The sample yields about 19,000 clones, approximately 80% seen once.

Material: lymph node tissue, obtained after IRX-2 immunotherapy. This receptor was obtained from a human donor with breast cancer. The chain uses TRBV14 and TRBJ2-7, with D possibly called TRBD1 or TRBD2 (5 bases each). CDR3 nucleotides: TGTGCCAGCAGCCTTCTCGGGGCCGCCTACGAGCAGTACTTC. This translates into CASSLLGAAYEQYF.